This passage covers 7 T cell receptor beta chains from one sample sequenced in a study of CD8 T cells in Susac syndrome. The authors reverse transcribed 0.5 to 1 ug RNA with random hexamers. A single record per CDR3 protein comes from TCRdb applying MiXCR to the immunoSEQ multiplex PCR reads. In the table there are about 250,000 distinct CDR3 sequences, roughly 93% of which are singletons. Sequencing input: CD4+ T cells from PBMCs. The receptors derive from a human donor with multiple sclerosis.

The rearrangement joins TRBV2 to TRBJ1-5, with a tentative D call TRBD1 (6 bases). Trimming stripped 11 bases from V and 0 bases from J, with 11 bases between. Germline V gene data show CDR1 as SNHLY and CDR2 as FYNNEI. The CDR3 sequence is 13 residues long. The CDR3 protein is CASHRDSNQPQHF. In nucleotides, the CDR3 is TGTGCCTCCCACAGGGATAGCAATCAGCCCCAGCATTTT.

The CDR3 sequence: CATSDGWGGADEQFF. The CDR3 coding sequence is TGTGCCACCAGTGATGGCTGGGGGGGGGCGGATGAGCAGTTCTTC. V usage is TRBV24-1 and J usage is TRBJ2-1; maybe TRBD2 (7 bases). V was clipped by 3 bases and J by 8 bases, with 16 bases between them. CDR1 KGHDR and CDR2 SFDVKD come from the germline V gene. The CDR3 runs 15 residues.

The chain combines TRBV6-5 with TRBJ1-2, with 8 bases lining up with TRBD1. CDR1 is MNHEY, CDR2 SVGAGI, per germline. The CDR3 has 14 amino acids. J was trimmed by 7 bases and V by 6 bases; bases with no gene match: 10. CDR3 DNA sequence: TGTGCCAGCAGGTTCTCCGCAGGGGGCGGTGGCTACACCTTC. It specifies CASRFSAGGGGYTF.

The chain recombines TRBV2 with TRBJ2-3, with TRBD2 identical over 11 bases. The CDR3 is made up of 15 amino acids. The V and J ends lost 4 bases and 5 bases, in that order; junction bases with no gene match: 5. Germline assignment: CDR1 SNHLY and CDR2 FYNNEI. The CDR3 sequence is CASSGSSGRGDTQYF. The CDR3 coding sequence is TGTGCCAGCAGTGGCAGTAGCGGGAGGGGAGATACGCAGTATTTT.

The chain uses TRBV24-1 and TRBJ2-1; D is perhaps TRBD1 or TRBD2 (5 bases each). Per germline, CDR1 KGHDR and CDR2 SFDVKD. Trimming took off 9 bases at V and 1 base at J, with 9 bases between the two ends. This CDR3 has 13 amino acids. The CDR3 loop reads CATRGPSYNEQFF. In DNA, the CDR3 is TGTGCCACCCGGGGCCCGTCCTACAATGAGCAGTTCTTC.

CDR3 residues: CASSSRAGGGTEAFF. CDR3 in DNA: TGTGCCAGCAGCTCACGGGCAGGGGGTGGCACTGAAGCTTTCTTT. The chain recombines TRBV7-3 with TRBJ1-1; 7 nucleotides line up with TRBD1. V shed 4 bases and J 4 bases; nucleotides not matched to a gene: 9. Germline loops: CDR1 SGHTA, CDR2 FQGTGA. The CDR3 is 15 residues long.

The rearrangement joins TRBV5-1 to TRBJ1-1, with a weak D call TRBD1 (6 bases). CDR3 length: 14 residues. Trimming removed 1 base from V and 1 base from J, with 8 bases in between. Germline CDR1 is SGHRS and CDR2 is YFSETQ. CDR3 amino acids: CASSLPRGNTEAFF. The CDR3 region has the DNA TGCGCCAGCAGCTTGCCCAGGGGGAACACTGAAGCTTTCTTT.